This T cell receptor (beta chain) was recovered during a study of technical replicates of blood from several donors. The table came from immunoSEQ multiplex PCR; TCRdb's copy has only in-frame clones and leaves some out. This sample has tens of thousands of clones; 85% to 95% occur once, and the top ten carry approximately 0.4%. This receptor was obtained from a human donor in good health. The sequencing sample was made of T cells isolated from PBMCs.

The CDR3 DNA reads as TGTGCCAGCAGTTTAGCGGGAGGAGACACAGATACGCAGTATTTT. Translation: CASSLAGGDTDTQYF. V usage is TRBV2 and J usage is TRBJ2-3; 10 nucleotides match TRBD2. This CDR3 comprises 15 residues. With 5 bases clipped from V and 2 bases from J, the junction kept 4 bases outside the gene matches. Germline V lookup: CDR1 SNHLY, CDR2 FYNNEI.